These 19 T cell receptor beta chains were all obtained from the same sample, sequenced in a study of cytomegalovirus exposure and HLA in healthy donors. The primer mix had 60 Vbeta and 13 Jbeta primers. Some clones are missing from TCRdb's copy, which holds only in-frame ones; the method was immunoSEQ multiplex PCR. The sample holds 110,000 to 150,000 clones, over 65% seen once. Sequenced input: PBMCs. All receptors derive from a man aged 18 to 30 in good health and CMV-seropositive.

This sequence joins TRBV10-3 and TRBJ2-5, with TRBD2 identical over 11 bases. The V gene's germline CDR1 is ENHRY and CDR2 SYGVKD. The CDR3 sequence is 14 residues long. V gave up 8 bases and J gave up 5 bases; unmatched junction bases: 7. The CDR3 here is CAIAPLAGAETQYF. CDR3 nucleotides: TGTGCCATCGCTCCACTAGCGGGGGCGGAGACCCAGTACTTC.

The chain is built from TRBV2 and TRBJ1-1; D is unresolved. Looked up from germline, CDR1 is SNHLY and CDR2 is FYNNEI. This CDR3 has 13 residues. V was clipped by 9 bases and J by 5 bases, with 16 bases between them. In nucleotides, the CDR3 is TGTGCCAGAAAAGTATCGGGGAGGACTGAAGCTTTCTTT. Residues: CARKVSGRTEAFF.

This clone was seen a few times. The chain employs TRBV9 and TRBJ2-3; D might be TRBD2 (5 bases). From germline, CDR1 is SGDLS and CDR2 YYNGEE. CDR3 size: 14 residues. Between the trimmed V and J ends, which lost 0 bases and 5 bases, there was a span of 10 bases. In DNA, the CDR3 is TGTGCCAGCAGCGTAGCTGAGAGGGTAGATACGCAGTATTTT. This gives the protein CASSVAERVDTQYF.

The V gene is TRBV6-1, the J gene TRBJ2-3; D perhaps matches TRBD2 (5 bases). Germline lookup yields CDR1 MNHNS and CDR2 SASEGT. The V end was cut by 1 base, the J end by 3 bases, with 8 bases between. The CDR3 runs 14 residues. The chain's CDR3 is CASSEGRRTDTQYF. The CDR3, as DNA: TGTGCCAGCAGTGAAGGGCGGAGGACAGATACGCAGTATTTT.

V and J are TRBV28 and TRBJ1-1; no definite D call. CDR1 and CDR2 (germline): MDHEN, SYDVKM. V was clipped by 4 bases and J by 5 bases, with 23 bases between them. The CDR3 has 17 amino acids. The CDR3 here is CASSSILGKGKWTEAFF. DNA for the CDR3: TGTGCCAGCAGTTCAATACTAGGGAAAGGGAAGTGGACTGAAGCTTTCTTT.

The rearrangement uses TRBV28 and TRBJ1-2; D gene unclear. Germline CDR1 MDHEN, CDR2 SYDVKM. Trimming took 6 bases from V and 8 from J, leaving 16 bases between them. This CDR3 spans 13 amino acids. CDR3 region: CASSRVRFGGYTF. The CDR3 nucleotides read TGTGCCAGCAGCCGGGTAAGATTCGGCGGCTACACCTTC.

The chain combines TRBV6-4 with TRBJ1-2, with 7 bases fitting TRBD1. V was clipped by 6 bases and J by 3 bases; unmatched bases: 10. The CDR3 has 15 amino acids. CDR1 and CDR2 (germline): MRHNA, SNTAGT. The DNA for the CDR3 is TGTGCCAGCAGACTAACAGACAGGGAATACTATGGCTACACCTTC. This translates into CASRLTDREYYGYTF.

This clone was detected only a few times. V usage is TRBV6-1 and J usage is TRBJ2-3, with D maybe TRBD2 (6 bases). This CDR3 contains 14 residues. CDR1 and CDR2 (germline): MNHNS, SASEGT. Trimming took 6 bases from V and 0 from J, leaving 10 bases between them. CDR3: CASSGGGSTDTQYF. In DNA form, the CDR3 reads TGTGCCAGCAGCGGGGGAGGCAGCACAGATACGCAGTATTTT.

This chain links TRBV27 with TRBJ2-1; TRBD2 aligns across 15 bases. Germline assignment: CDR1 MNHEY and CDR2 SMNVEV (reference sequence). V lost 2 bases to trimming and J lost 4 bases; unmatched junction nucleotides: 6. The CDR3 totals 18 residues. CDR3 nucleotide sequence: TGTGCCAGCAGTTTAGGACTAGCGGGGGGGAGCCCATACAATGAGCAGTTCTTC. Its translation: CASSLGLAGGSPYNEQFF.

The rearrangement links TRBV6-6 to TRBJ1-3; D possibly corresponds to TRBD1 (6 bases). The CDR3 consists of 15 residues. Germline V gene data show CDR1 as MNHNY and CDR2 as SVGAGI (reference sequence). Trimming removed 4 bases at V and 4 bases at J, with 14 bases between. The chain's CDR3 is CASSSTGGPGNTIYF. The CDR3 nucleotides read TGTGCCAGCAGTTCCACGGGGGGGCCAGGAAACACCATATATTTT.

CDR3: CASRSSGGIVLGTDTQYF. The CDR3, as DNA: TGCGCCAGCAGGAGTAGCGGGGGGATCGTGCTAGGCACAGATACGCAGTATTTT. The chain couples TRBV5-1 to TRBJ2-3; 10 bases line up with TRBD2. The CDR3 sequence is 18 residues long. Germline V gene lookup returns CDR1 SGHRS and CDR2 YFSETQ. With V trimmed by 5 bases and J by 1 base, 13 bases remained unmatched.

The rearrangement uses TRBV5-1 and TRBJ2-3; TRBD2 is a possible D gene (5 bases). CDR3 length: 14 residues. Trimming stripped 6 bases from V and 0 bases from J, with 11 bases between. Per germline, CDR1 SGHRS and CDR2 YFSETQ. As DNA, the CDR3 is TGCGCCAGCATACGGGGATCGAGCACAGATACGCAGTATTTT. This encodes CASIRGSSTDTQYF.

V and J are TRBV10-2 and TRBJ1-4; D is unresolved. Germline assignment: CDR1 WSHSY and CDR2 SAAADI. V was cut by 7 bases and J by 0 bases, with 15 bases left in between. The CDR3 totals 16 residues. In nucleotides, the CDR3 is TGCGCCAGCAACTCCCGAGGGCCCGCAACTAATGAAAAACTGTTTTTT. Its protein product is CASNSRGPATNEKLFF.

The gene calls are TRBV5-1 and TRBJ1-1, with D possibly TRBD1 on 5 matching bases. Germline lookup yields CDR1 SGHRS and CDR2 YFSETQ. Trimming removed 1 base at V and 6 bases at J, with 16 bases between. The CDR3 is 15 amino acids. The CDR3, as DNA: TGCGCCAGCAGCTTGAAATATGAAGGGGTCTCTGAAGCTTTCTTT. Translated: CASSLKYEGVSEAFF.

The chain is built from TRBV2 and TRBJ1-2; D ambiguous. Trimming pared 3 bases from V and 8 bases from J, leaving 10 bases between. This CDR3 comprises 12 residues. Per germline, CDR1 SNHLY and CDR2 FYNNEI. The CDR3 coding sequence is TGTGCCAGCAGTGACGAGGGCTGGGGCTACACCTTC. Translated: CASSDEGWGYTF.

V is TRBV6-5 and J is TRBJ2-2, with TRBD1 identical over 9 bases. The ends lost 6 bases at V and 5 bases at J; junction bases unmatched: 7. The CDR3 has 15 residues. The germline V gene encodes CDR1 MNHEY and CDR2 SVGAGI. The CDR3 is CASRRDRVGTGELFF. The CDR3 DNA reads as TGTGCCAGCAGACGGGACAGGGTAGGGACCGGGGAGCTGTTTTTT.

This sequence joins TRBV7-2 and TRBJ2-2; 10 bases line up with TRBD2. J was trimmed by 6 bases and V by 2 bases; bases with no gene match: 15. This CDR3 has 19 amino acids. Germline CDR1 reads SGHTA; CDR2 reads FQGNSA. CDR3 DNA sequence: TGTGCCAGCAGCTTACGAGGAGCGGGAGGGCCCTTCAGCCCCGGGGAGCTGTTTTTT. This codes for CASSLRGAGGPFSPGELFF.

The CDR3 DNA is TGTGCCTCCCTAGTCGGCGGGCAGGGGCTATACGAGCAGTACTTC. This gives the protein CASLVGGQGLYEQYF. The rearrangement links TRBV7-8 to TRBJ2-7; tentatively, D is TRBD1 (6 bases). The CDR3 loop spans 15 amino acids. V gave up 11 bases and J gave up 4 bases, with 24 bases separating them. In germline, CDR1 is SGHVS, CDR2 FQNEAQ. The full variable domain, completed using reference TRBV7-8 and TRBJ2-7, is GAGVSQSPRYKVAKRGQDVALRCDPISGHVSLFWYQQALGQGPEFLTYFQNEAQLDKSGLPSDRFFAERPEGSVSTLKIQRTQQEDSAVYLCASLVGGQGLYEQYFGPGTRLTVT.

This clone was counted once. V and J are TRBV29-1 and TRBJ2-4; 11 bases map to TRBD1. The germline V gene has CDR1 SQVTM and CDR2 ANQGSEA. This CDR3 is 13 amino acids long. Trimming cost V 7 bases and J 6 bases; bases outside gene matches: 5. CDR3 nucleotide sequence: TGCAGCGGTACCGGGACAGGGGGAAACATTCAGTACTTC. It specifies CSGTGTGGNIQYF.